This TCR beta chain is drawn from a study of CD8 T cell repertoires and HIV-1 epitope variants. Study information: Separate wells received one of Twenty-five Gag or Nef variant peptides. Tested: three Gag epitope families, Nef HW9 and YT9. An uncultured baseline aliquot held 1M T cells.

This CDR3 has 15 amino acids. The germline CDR1 and CDR2 sequences are MNHEY and SVGAGI. Germline trimming cut 3 bases from V and 5 bases from J; bases unmatched to any gene: 5. About this clone: The antigen remains undetermined.

TCRdb's table, derived via immunoSEQ multiplex PCR, lists solely in-frame clones and lacks some. The sample records a few thousand clones, roughly 70% being singletons. The chain joins TRBV6-5 to TRBJ2-7; TRBD1 aligns across 12 bases. The source is a male donor with HIV. Source material: cultured CD8+ T cells derived from PBMCs. This CDR3 is CASSYEGQGAHEQYF. DNA for the CDR3: TGTGCCAGCAGTTATGAGGGACAGGGGGCCCACGAGCAGTACTTC.